This T cell receptor beta chain came from a study of shared clonotypes between healthy human individuals. Using immunoSEQ multiplex PCR, the repertoire was profiled, and TCRdb retains in-frame clones only, with some absent. The profile shows nearly 750,000 clones, approximately 72% of them singletons. Findings and limits, study-wide: The sharing of 4% to 5.5% of naive CD4 clonotypes was seen across a few donors. In general, naive subsets displayed greater estimated richness than memory subsets did.

This clone was counted once. Antigen: not known. The germline CDR1 and CDR2 sequences are SNHLY and FYNNEI. This CDR3 is 16 amino acids long. The ends lost 5 bases at V and 1 base at J; junction bases unmatched: 3. The chain has TRBV2 and TRBJ1-5, with 12 bases lining up with TRBD1. Sequencing used memory CD4+ T cells sorted from blood. Subset of the sample: CD45RA-negative fraction. This clonotype originated in a woman in her twenties or thirties in good health. CDR3 DNA: TGTGCCAGCAGTAGGGACAGGGGGCTGAGCAATCAGCCCCAGCATTTT. Protein product: CASSRDRGLSNQPQHF.